This T cell receptor (beta chain) was sequenced for a study of radiotherapy plus CTLA-4 blockade in lung cancer. Study-level findings and limits: Clones derived from tumor TCRs expanded in blood after radiotherapy plus ipilimumab. Early clone dynamics of blood T cells, plus interferon-beta, reportedly predicted response best.

People whose metastatic non-small-cell lung cancer was chemo-refractory got focal radiation along with CTLA-4 blockade by ipilimumab. The protocol was immunoSEQ multiplex PCR, while the TCRdb copy is restricted to in-frame clones and leaves out a portion. This sample has about 85,000 clones, with approximately 83% found just once. This CDR3 spans 14 amino acids. Germline CDR1 and CDR2: SGHKS and YYEKEE (reference sequence). V was pared by 0 bases and J by 5 bases, with 4 bases of the junction left unmatched. Worth noting for this clone: What it binds is unknown.

The genes are TRBV5-5 and TRBJ2-7, with 8 positions matching TRBD1. The clonotype originates from a human donor with non-small cell lung cancer who had a partial response to radiotherapy plus ipilimumab. The starting material was peripheral blood, obtained from a patient treated with radiotherapy plus ipilimumab. As DNA, the CDR3 is TGTGCCAGCAGCTTGGAAGGGACAGGAGACGAGCAGTACGTC. This sequence encodes CASSLEGTGDEQYV.